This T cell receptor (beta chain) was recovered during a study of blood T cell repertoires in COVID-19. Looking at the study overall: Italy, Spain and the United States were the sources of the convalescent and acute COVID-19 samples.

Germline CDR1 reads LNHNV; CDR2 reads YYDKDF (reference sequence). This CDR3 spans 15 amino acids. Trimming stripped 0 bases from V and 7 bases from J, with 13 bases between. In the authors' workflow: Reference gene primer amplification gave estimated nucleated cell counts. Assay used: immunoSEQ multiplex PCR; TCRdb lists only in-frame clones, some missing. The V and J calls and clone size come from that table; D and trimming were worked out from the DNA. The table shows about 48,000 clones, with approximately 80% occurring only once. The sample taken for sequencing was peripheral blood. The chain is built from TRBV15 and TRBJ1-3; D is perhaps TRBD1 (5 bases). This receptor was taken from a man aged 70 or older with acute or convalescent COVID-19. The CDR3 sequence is CATSRDRAGKNTIYF. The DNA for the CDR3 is TGTGCCACCAGCAGAGATCGAGCAGGGAAGAACACCATATATTTT.